The subject of this entry is one T cell receptor (beta chain). Its specificity is not known. One end of the junction fails to match germline, which may point to a read error. Cells were stimulated with CMV-infected fibroblast lysates at roughly 9.1 ug/mL. CD40L-negative CD69-negative CD45RO-high memory CD4+ T cells were sorted as populations depleted of antigen-responding cells. Undetectable plasma HIV-1 RNA below 50 copies/mL lasted at least 4 years. Donors had CD4+ T cell counts above 400 cells/uL and were CMV-seropositive. These data originate in a study of persistence of HIV-infected CD4 T cells. Study outcomes and limitations: Proviral oligoclonality tracked with TCR oligoclonality within the same sorted cells.

This was the immunoSEQ version 4 assay in survey mode. Repertoires were generated with immunoSEQ multiplex PCR, while TCRdb's copy carries only in-frame clones and drops some. The table shows about 28,000 clones, with around 80% occurring only once. CDR1 is LGHDT and CDR2 is YNNKEL in the germline V gene (reference sequence). CDR3 size: 14 residues. The TCR comes from an adult woman with HIV who was CMV-seropositive. This sample comprised CD4+ T cells sorted from PBMCs after roughly 18-hour stimulation, obtained from a patient who received antiretroviral therapy. The chain carries TRBV3-1 (or the pseudogene TRBV3-2) and TRBJ1-3, with a possible D match to TRBD1 (5 bases). The CDR3 protein is CASSQGVLRNTIYF. CDR3 DNA: TGTGCCAGCAGTCAAGGGGTTCTGAGAAACACCATATATTTT.